These 23 T cell receptor beta chains share one sample of origin, sequenced in a study of radiotherapy plus CTLA-4 blockade in lung cancer. This table comes from immunoSEQ multiplex PCR, and its TCRdb copy is limited to in-frame clones, with some not included. Found here are approximately 85,000 clones, around 85% of them singletons; the top ten hold more than 2%. Sequences were derived from peripheral blood, sampled from a patient treated with radiotherapy plus ipilimumab. These receptors came from a human donor with non-small cell lung cancer who had a partial response to radiotherapy plus ipilimumab.

This chain connects TRBV5-1 to TRBJ1-4; no reliable D call. The V end lost 7 bases, the J end lost 0 bases, and 7 bases lay between the germline ends. Germline V CDR1 and CDR2: SGHRS, YFSETQ. The CDR3 runs 13 residues. The CDR3 DNA is TGCGCCAGCCAAGAGGCAACTAATGAAAAACTGTTTTTT. It translates to CASQEATNEKLFF.

The chain employs TRBV18 and TRBJ2-7; 7 bases are shared with TRBD1. The germline gives CDR1 KGHSH, CDR2 LQKENI. This CDR3 spans 16 amino acids. The V segment lost 3 bases and the J segment 0 bases; nucleotides outside the gene matches: 8. The CDR3 DNA reads TGTGCCAGCTCACCCGGACAGGCGGACGGCTCCTACGAGCAGTACGTC. It specifies CASSPGQADGSYEQYV.

CDR3 DNA sequence: TGTGCCAGCACAGGGGTCGAGACCCAGTACTTC. The encoded protein is CASTGVETQYF. The genes are TRBV6-5 and TRBJ2-5; D may be TRBD1 (6 bases). V was shortened by 7 bases and J by 5 bases, with 8 bases between the two germline ends. Germline lookup yields CDR1 MNHEY and CDR2 SVGAGI. This CDR3 region has 11 residues.

This clone was seen more than once but under ten times. The chain combines TRBV5-1 with TRBJ1-4; D unclear. This CDR3 is 12 amino acids long. Trimming cost V 1 base and J 7 bases, with 5 bases left between them. Germline-derived CDR1 and CDR2 are SGHRS and YFSETQ. The CDR3 here is CASSLRGEKLFF. The CDR3 DNA reads as TGCGCCAGCAGCTTGCGGGGTGAAAAACTGTTTTTT.

The V gene is TRBV9, the J gene TRBJ2-3; tentative D call: TRBD2 (6 bases). V lost 2 bases to trimming and J lost 2 bases, with 9 bases between them. The CDR3 contains 14 residues. Germline CDR1 is SGDLS and CDR2 is YYNGEE. CDR3 in DNA: TGTGCCAGCAGCGTCGGGGGTGTCACAGATACGCAGTATTTT. Its protein product is CASSVGGVTDTQYF.

J is TRBJ2-5 and V is TRBV14; 9 bases match TRBD2. This CDR3 contains 16 residues. After removal of 2 bases from V and 5 bases from J, the junction contained 9 bases not matched to a gene. The V gene's germline CDR1 is SGHDN and CDR2 FVKESK. The CDR3 loop is CASSQYRLAGTETQYF. In DNA form, the CDR3 reads TGTGCCAGCAGCCAATATCGGCTAGCGGGAACGGAGACCCAGTACTTC.

V usage is TRBV29-1 and J usage is TRBJ1-2; 9 nucleotides agree with TRBD1. CDR3 length equals 17 residues. Per the germline V gene, CDR1 is SQVTM and CDR2 is ANQGSEA. The trim removed 6 bases at V and 3 bases at J, leaving 17 bases unmatched. The DNA for the CDR3 is TGCAGCGTGGACGAACCGACAGGGGGGTATTACGACTATGGCTACACCTTC. Its protein is CSVDEPTGGYYDYGYTF.

This clone was detected only once. The gene calls are TRBV7-3 and TRBJ2-5; TRBD2 might be the D (6 bases). The CDR3 runs 13 residues. The germline CDR1 and CDR2 sequences are SGHTA and FQGTGA. The germline V and J ends were trimmed by 5 bases and 3 bases, with 10 bases remaining between them. The CDR3 region is CASSPGGEETQYF. As DNA, the CDR3 is TGTGCCAGCAGCCCCGGAGGGGAAGAGACCCAGTACTTC.

A single count supports this clone. The chain has TRBV28 and TRBJ2-1, with a weak D call TRBD1 (6 bases). Germline loops: CDR1 MDHEN, CDR2 SYDVKM. The CDR3 contains 13 residues. The V gene lost 6 bases and the J gene lost 9 bases, with 15 bases spanning the gap. The CDR3 region has the DNA TGTGCCAGCAGGGGAAGAATAGGGGGTGAGCAGTTCTTC. Translation: CASRGRIGGEQFF.

As regards this clone: Its ends do not fully match the called genes, so a read error is possible. The gene calls are TRBV2 and TRBJ2-7, with D perhaps TRBD1 (6 bases). CDR3 length equals 12 residues. CDR1 is SNHLY, CDR2 FYNNEI, per germline. The DNA of the CDR3 is TGTGCCAGCAGCCGGAGCCGGGACACCCCGCCGTTC. The encoded protein is CASSRSRDTPPF.

This clone was detected a few times. The chain employs TRBV7-9 and TRBJ2-5; 7 bases align to TRBD2. The V gene end was trimmed by 5 bases and the J gene end by 7 bases; junction bases not matched to a gene: 10. Germline-derived CDR1 and CDR2 are SEHNR and FQNEAQ (reference sequence). The CDR3 has 14 residues. The CDR3 DNA is TGTGCCAGCAGCCAGGGTATAGGGAGGGTGACCCAGTACTTC. This sequence encodes CASSQGIGRVTQYF.

The rearrangement uses TRBV7-3 and TRBJ2-7; possibly TRBD2 for D (6 bases). Germline CDR1 reads SGHTA; CDR2 reads FQGTGA. V lost 4 bases, J lost 6 bases, and 13 bases lay in between. The CDR3 is 13 amino acids. The CDR3 is CASSSRAGSEQYV. The CDR3, as DNA: TGTGCCAGCAGCTCAAGGGCCGGGAGCGAGCAGTACGTC.

The chain employs TRBV27 and TRBJ2-7, with TRBD2 as a possible D gene (6 bases). V gave up 3 bases and J gave up 2 bases, with 14 bases separating them. Looked up from germline, CDR1 is MNHEY and CDR2 is SMNVEV (reference sequence). The CDR3 extends over 15 amino acids. The CDR3, as DNA: TGTGCCAGCAGTTTTGGGCCAGGGAGGACCTACGAGCAGTACTTC. It yields the protein CASSFGPGRTYEQYF.

The chain recombines TRBV11-2 with TRBJ2-2, with 7 bases that match TRBD2. V shed 4 bases, J shed 4 bases, and the junction held 9 bases outside the gene matches. The CDR3 has 16 amino acids. CDR1 SGHAT and CDR2 FQNNGV come from the germline V gene. The chain's CDR3 is CASSWVGGDRTGELFF. For the CDR3, the DNA is TGTGCCAGCAGCTGGGTGGGGGGGGATCGCACCGGGGAGCTGTTTTTT.

Comments on this clone: One end of the junction fails to match germline, which may point to a read error. The V and J genes are TRBV5-4 and TRBJ2-2; D assignment may be TRBD1 or TRBD2 (5 bases each). Germline V gene sequence: CDR1 SGHNT, CDR2 YYREEE (reference sequence). This CDR3 spans 16 amino acids. The CDR3: CASGLGVRGNTGELFF. As DNA, the CDR3 is TGTGCCAGCGGCTTGGGGGTTCGGGGGAACACCGGGGAGCTGTTTTTT.

This chain links TRBV4-1 with TRBJ2-1, with 12 bases lining up with TRBD2. The CDR3 consists of 21 residues. The V gene's germline CDR1 is MGHRA and CDR2 YSYEKL. V dropped 1 base and J dropped 3; count of bases not matched to a gene: 16. CDR3 region: CASSQARFGLAGKEGYNEQFF. The CDR3 nucleotides are TGCGCCAGCAGCCAAGCCCGATTCGGACTAGCGGGGAAGGAGGGCTACAATGAGCAGTTCTTC.

V and J are TRBV28 and TRBJ2-7; D not resolved. The CDR3 has 11 amino acids. V shed 3 bases and J shed 4 bases, with 4 bases lying between them. Looked up from germline, CDR1 is MDHEN and CDR2 is SYDVKM. In DNA, the CDR3 is TGTGCCAGCAGTTTTACTTACGAGCAGTACTTC. Translation gives CASSFTYEQYF.

CDR3 in amino acids: CASSTQSGGDGYTF. CDR3 in DNA: TGTGCCAGCAGCACACAATCAGGGGGTGATGGCTACACCTTC. V is TRBV7-3 and J is TRBJ1-2, with 7 positions matching TRBD1. V lost 5 bases to trimming and J lost 6 bases; unmatched junction nucleotides: 9. CDR1 SGHTA and CDR2 FQGTGA come from the germline V gene. The CDR3 covers 14 residues.

V and J are TRBV14 and TRBJ1-3; 9 nucleotides line up with TRBD1. There are 18 residues in the CDR3. CDR1 SGHDN and CDR2 FVKESK come from the germline V gene. The V gene end was trimmed by 4 bases and the J gene end by 2 bases; junction bases not matched to a gene: 12. CDR3 region: CASSPKGGTGHTGNTIYF. CDR3 bases: TGTGCCAGCAGCCCAAAGGGCGGGACAGGGCATACTGGAAACACCATATATTTT.

The chain carries TRBV28 and TRBJ1-1; a weak D match, TRBD1 (5 bases). Germline values: CDR1 MDHEN, CDR2 SYDVKM. The V end was cut by 4 bases, the J end by 6 bases, with 15 bases between. The CDR3 spans 14 residues. CDR3 bases: TGTGCCAGCAGTTCGTCCGGGGGACGAGCTGAAGCTTTCTTT. The encoded protein is CASSSSGGRAEAFF. Filled out from reference TRBV28 and TRBJ1-1, the complete variable domain reads DVKVTQSSRYLVKRTGEKVFLECVQDMDHENMFWYRQDPGLGLRLIYFSYDVKMKEKGDIPEGYSVSREKKERFSLILESASTNQTSMYLCASSSSGGRAEAFFGQGTRLTVV.

In its sample, this clone was seen once. The gene calls are TRBV15 and TRBJ2-1; D is possibly TRBD1 (5 bases). Germline CDR1 and CDR2: LNHNV and YYDKDF (reference sequence). V was cut by 4 bases and J by 2 bases, with 12 bases left in between. The CDR3 covers 15 residues. CDR3 bases: TGTGCCACCAGCACCACAGGCACCCCCTACAATGAGCAGTTCTTC. It is translated as CATSTTGTPYNEQFF.

This chain joins TRBV6-1 and TRBJ2-7, with 7 bases matching TRBD1. Trimming took 3 bases from V and 7 from J; bases not matched to a gene: 6. Germline CDR1 is MNHNS and CDR2 is SASEGT. The length of the CDR3 is 13 residues. The CDR3 loop is CASSETGSGEQYF. Written as DNA, the CDR3 is TGTGCCAGCAGTGAGACAGGGAGTGGAGAGCAGTACTTC.

The J gene is TRBJ1-1, the V gene TRBV6-5; TRBD1 matches at 9 bases. V shed 2 bases and J 5 bases; nucleotides not matched to a gene: 3. This CDR3 has 14 residues. Germline assignment: CDR1 MNHEY and CDR2 SVGAGI. The chain's CDR3 is CASSYRDRVTEAFF. CDR3 sequence (DNA): TGTGCCAGCAGTTACCGGGACAGGGTAACTGAAGCTTTCTTT.